This T cell receptor (beta chain) was sequenced during a study of naive and memory T cell subsets. From germline, CDR1 is GTSNPN and CDR2 SVGIG (reference sequence). The CDR3 is 14 amino acids. The V end was cut by 1 base, the J end by 0 bases, with 8 bases between. This clonotype was detected many times. Its specificity is unknown. Study-wide findings and caveats: Naive and memory subsets had different power law exponents for TCR abundance.

CMV status came from CD4+ IFNgamma after overnight CMV lysate stimulation. Two oligonucleotides, mixed equimolar, formed the beta constant-region primer covering TRBC1 and TRBC2. TCRdb passed the UMI-ligation and nested PCR reads through MiXCR, listing each CDR3 protein once. The repertoire holds about 150,000 distinct CDR3 sequences, with approximately 15% as singletons. The sequence came from a human donor in good health. V is TRBV30 and J is TRBJ2-3; D is unresolved. The specimen was naive CD4+ T cells from blood. The CDR3 DNA sequence: TGTGCCTGGAGTGGGGGTAGGAGCACAGATACGCAGTATTTT. Translation: CAWSGGRSTDTQYF.